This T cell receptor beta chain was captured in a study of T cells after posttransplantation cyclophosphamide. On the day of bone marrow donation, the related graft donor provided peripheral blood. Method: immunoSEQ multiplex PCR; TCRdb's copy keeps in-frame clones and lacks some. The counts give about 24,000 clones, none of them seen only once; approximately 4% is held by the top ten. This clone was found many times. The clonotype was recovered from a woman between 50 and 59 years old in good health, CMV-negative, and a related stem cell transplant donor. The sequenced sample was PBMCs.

CDR3 bases: TGTGCCAGCTCACCTCTCCGGACAGGGTTCTACGAGCAGTACTTC. Its translation: CASSPLRTGFYEQYF. The chain is built from TRBV18 and TRBJ2-7; 8 bases agree with TRBD1. V lost 3 bases to trimming and J lost 3 bases; unmatched junction nucleotides: 7. The CDR3 is 15 amino acids. From germline, CDR1 is KGHSH and CDR2 LQKENI.